Given below is one T cell receptor beta chain in context. What it binds is not known. The germline CDR1 and CDR2 sequences are MGHDK and SYGVNS. The CDR3 sequence is 14 residues long. Between the trimmed V and J ends, which lost 4 bases and 0 bases, there was a span of 6 bases. The data derive from a study of cytomegalovirus exposure and HLA in healthy donors. Amplification used 60 Vbeta primers and 13 Jbeta primers. Sequenced by immunoSEQ multiplex PCR; TCRdb stores in-frame clones only, minus some. The profile shows roughly 190,000 clones, about 90% of them singletons. General study findings and limits: Earlier findings revealed that most TCR beta V segments proved productive either about 90% or about 30% of the time. An apparent linkage of common viral pathogens to several of the most significant clusters emerged in a later analysis.

Sequencing was performed on PBMCs. The clonotype was recovered from a boy aged 2 to 9 in good health and CMV-seronegative. V gene TRBV25-1 combines with J gene TRBJ2-2, with a tentative D call TRBD1 (5 bases). The CDR3 DNA reads TGTGCCAGCAGTGTAGGGGCGAACACCGGGGAGCTGTTTTTT. As protein: CASSVGANTGELFF.